Sequencing of this TCR beta chain was carried out in a study of blood T cell repertoires in COVID-19. Across the study: Nucleic acid was either cDNA or gDNA, and it came from T cells, B-cell-depleted T cells, or PBMCs.

Trimming cost V 1 base and J 1 base; bases outside gene matches: 5. The CDR3 is 16 amino acids. Germline CDR1 SSHAT, CDR2 FNYEAQ (reference sequence). Under the authors' procedure: How many nucleated cells were present was estimated from reference gene primer amplification. TCRdb's table, derived via immunoSEQ multiplex PCR, lists solely in-frame clones and lacks some. D and trimming were read from the DNA, whereas the V and J calls and clone size are those reported in that table. Of fewer than 500,000 clones in the sample, 88% were seen once. The participants were between roughly 18 and 89 years old and came from some 23 US areas. Researchers sorted participants into cohorts using their self-reported clinical history.

This TCR was recovered from a woman under 40 with acute COVID-19. The sample was PBMCs or T cells enriched from blood (not recorded which). This rearrangement joins TRBV7-7 to TRBJ2-3, with 7 positions matching TRBD2. The CDR3 bases are TGTGCCAGCAGCTTAGTTGCAAGCGGGGGCACAGATACGCAGTATTTT. It yields the protein CASSLVASGGTDTQYF.